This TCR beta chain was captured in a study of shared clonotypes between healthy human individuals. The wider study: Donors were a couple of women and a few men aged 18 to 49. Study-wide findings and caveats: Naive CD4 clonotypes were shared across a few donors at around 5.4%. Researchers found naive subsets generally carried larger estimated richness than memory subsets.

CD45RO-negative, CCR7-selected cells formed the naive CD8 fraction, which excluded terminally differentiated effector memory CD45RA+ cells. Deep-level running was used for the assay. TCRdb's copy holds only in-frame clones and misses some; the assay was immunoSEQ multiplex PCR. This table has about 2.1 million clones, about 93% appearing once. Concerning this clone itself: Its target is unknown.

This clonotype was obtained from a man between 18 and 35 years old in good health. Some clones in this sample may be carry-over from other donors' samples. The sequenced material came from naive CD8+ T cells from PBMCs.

CDR3 protein: CATSREPTALNTEAFF. CDR3 nucleotides: TGTGCCACCAGCAGGGAACCGACAGCCCTGAACACTGAAGCTTTCTTT. V usage is TRBV15 and J usage is TRBJ1-1, with D maybe TRBD1 (5 bases). Per the germline V gene, CDR1 is LNHNV and CDR2 is YYDKDF (reference sequence). The CDR3 is made up of 16 amino acids. V lost 3 bases, J lost 0 bases, and 14 bases lay in between. Full variable domain (rest looked up from reference TRBV15 and TRBJ1-1): DAMVIQNPRYQVTQFGKPVTLSCSQTLNHNVMYWYQQKSSQAPKLLFHYYDKDFNNEADTPDNFQSRRPNTSFCFLDIRSPGLGDTAMYLCATSREPTALNTEAFFGQGTRLTVV.